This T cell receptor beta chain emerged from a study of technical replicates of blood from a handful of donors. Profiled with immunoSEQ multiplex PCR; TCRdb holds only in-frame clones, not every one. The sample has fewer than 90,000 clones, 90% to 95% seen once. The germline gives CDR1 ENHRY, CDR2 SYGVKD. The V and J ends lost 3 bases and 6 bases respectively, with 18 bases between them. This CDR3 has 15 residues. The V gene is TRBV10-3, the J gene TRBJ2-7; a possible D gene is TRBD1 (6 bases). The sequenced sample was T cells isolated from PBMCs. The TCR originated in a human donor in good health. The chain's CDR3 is CAISESAQGQAEQYF. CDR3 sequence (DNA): TGTGCCATCAGTGAATCGGCACAGGGCCAGGCCGAGCAGTACTTC.